This T cell receptor beta chain was obtained from a study of Ad26.COV2.S vaccination and SARS-CoV-2 variants. The CDR3 covers 14 residues. Deletions cut 5 bases from V and 3 bases from J, with 13 bases between. Per germline, CDR1 MDHEN and CDR2 SYDVKM. As for treatment: roughly 18 received Ad26.COV2.S at low or high dose, single or two shots; a few received placebo; per-sample allocation not given. Sample collection was performed on day 63 after the first vaccine or placebo injection. Measured with immunoSEQ multiplex PCR; TCRdb has only the in-frame clones, and not every one. Seen here are about 400,000 clones, 92% observed once, and the top ten hold 1.5% to 2%. This clone was found once.

This sequence originates from a person aged 18-60 years who received the Ad26.COV2.S COVID-19 vaccine or a placebo. The starting material was peripheral blood, obtained in a trial of Ad26.COV2.S vaccine versus placebo. The chain employs TRBV28 and TRBJ1-2; D remains ambiguous. The CDR3 reads CASSPSALYYGYTF. DNA for the CDR3: TGTGCCAGCAGTCCCTCCGCCCTCTACTATGGCTACACCTTC.